The subject of this entry is one T cell receptor (beta chain). Its antigen is unknown. The sample comes from a study of chemoradiotherapy in HPV16-positive cancers. CDR3 length equals 11 residues. Study-level points and caveats: The functional HPV-specific definition rests on just two HPV16-positive patients.

Clones were sequenced by immunoSEQ multiplex PCR, and TCRdb holds only the in-frame ones, with some missing. The data hold about 20,000 clones, with around 67% observed a single time. The rearrangement uses TRBV21-1 and TRBJ2-5. TRBV21-1 is recorded as a pseudogene. The receptor comes from a human donor with HPV-associated anogenital cancer. The sample here was taken from a patient who underwent chemoradiotherapy. CDR3 residues: CASSKGGTQYF. The DNA for the CDR3 is TGTGCCAGCAGCAAAGGGGGGACCCAGTACTTC.